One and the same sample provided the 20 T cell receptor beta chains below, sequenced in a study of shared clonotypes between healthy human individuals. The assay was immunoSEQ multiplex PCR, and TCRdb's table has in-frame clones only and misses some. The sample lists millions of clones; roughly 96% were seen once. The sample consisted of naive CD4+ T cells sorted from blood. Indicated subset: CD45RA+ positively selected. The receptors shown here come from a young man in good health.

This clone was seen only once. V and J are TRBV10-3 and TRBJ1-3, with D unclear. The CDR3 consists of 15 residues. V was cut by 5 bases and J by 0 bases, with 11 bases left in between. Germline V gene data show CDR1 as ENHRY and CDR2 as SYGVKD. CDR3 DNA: TGTGCCATCAGTCTTGACGCGAGCTCTGGAAACACCATATATTTT. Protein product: CAISLDASSGNTIYF.

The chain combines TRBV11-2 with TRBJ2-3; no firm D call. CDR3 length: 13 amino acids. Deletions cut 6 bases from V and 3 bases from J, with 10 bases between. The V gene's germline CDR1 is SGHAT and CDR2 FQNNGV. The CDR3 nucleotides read TGTGCCAGCAGAACCGACAAAACAGATACGCAGTATTTT. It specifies CASRTDKTDTQYF.

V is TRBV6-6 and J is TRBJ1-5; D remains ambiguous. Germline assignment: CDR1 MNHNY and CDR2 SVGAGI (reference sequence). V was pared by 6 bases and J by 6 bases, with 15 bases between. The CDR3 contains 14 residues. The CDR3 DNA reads TGTGCCAGCAGCCACGGAGGAGGTGGTCAGCCCCAGCATTTT. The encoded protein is CASSHGGGGQPQHF.

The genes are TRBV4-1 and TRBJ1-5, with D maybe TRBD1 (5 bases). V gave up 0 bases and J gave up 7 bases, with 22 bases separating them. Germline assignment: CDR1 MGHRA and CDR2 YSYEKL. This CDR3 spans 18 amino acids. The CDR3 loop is CASSQDGGADRVSQPQHF. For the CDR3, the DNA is TGCGCCAGCAGCCAAGATGGCGGGGCCGATAGAGTCTCCCAGCCCCAGCATTTT.

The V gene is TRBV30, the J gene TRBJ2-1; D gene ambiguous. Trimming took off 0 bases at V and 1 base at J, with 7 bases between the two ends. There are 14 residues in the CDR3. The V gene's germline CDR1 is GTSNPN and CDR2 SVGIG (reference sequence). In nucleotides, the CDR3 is TGTGCCTGGAGTGTCGGCGGATCCTACAATGAGCAGTTCTTC. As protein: CAWSVGGSYNEQFF. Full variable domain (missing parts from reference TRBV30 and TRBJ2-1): SQTIHQWPATLVQPVGSPLSLECTVEGTSNPNLYWYRQAAGRGLQLLFYSVGIGQISSEVPQNLSASRPQDRQFILSSKKLLLSDSGFYLCAWSVGGSYNEQFFGPGTRLTVL.

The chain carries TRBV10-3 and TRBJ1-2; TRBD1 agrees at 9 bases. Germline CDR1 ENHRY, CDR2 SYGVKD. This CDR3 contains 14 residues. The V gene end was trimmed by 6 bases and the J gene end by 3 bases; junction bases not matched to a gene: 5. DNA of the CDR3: TGTGCCATCAGGGGACAGGGTTTAGACTATGGCTACACCTTC. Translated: CAIRGQGLDYGYTF.

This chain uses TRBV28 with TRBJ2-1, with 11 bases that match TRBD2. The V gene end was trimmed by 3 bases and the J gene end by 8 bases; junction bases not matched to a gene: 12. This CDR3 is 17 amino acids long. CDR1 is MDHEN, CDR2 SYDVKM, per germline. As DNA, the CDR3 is TGTGCCAGCAGTTTTCAGTCGCTAGCGGGAGGCGGCTATGAGCAGTTCTTC. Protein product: CASSFQSLAGGGYEQFF.

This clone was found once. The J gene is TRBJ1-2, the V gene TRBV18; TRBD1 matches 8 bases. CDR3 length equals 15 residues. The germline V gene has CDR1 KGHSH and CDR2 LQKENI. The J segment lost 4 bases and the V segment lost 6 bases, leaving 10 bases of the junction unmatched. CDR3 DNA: TGTGCCAGCTCGCAGTCTTTACAGGGGGGCTATGGCTACACCTTC. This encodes CASSQSLQGGYGYTF.

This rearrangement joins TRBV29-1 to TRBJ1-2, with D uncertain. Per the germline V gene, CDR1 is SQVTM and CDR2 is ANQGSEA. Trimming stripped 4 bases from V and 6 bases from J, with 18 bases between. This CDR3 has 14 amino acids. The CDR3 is CSVADSTLRHGYTF. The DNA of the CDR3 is TGCAGCGTTGCTGACTCTACGCTGCGGCATGGCTACACCTTC.

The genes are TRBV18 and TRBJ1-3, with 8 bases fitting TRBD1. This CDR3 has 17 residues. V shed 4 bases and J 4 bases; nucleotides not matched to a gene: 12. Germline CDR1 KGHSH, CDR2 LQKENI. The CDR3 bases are TGTGCCAGCTCACTACCGGACAGGGCATATTCCGGAAACACCATATATTTT. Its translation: CASSLPDRAYSGNTIYF.

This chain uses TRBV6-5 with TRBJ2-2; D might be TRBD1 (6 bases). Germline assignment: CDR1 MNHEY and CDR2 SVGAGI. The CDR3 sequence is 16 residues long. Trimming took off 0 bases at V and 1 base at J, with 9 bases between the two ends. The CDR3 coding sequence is TGTGCCAGCAGTTACTCCGTGACAGGGAACACCGGGGAGCTGTTTTTT. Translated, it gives CASSYSVTGNTGELFF.

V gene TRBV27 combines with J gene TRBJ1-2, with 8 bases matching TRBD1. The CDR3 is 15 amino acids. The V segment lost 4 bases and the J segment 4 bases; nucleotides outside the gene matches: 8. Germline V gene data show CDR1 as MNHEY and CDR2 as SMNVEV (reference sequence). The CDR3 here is CASSSDRVRTYGYTF. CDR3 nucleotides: TGTGCCAGCAGTTCGGACAGGGTACGCACCTATGGCTACACCTTC.

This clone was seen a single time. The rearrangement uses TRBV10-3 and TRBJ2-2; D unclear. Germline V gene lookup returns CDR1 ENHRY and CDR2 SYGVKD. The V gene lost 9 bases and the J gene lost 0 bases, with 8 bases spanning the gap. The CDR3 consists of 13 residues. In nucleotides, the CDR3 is TGTGCCATAGACGTAGCGAACACCGGGGAGCTGTTTTTT. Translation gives CAIDVANTGELFF.

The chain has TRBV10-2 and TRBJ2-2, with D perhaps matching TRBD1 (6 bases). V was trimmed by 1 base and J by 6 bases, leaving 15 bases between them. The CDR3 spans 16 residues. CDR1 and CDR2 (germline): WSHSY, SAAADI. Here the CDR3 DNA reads TGCGCCAGCAGTGAGTACGTGGGGGCTTTCTCCGGGGAGCTGTTTTTT. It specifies CASSEYVGAFSGELFF.

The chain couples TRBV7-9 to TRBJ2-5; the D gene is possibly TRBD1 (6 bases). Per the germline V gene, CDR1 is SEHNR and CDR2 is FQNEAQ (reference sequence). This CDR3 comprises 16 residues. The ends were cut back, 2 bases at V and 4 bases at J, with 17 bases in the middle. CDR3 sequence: CASSLNNRAQGETQYF. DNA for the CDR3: TGTGCCAGCAGCTTAAATAACAGGGCCCAGGGAGAGACCCAGTACTTC.

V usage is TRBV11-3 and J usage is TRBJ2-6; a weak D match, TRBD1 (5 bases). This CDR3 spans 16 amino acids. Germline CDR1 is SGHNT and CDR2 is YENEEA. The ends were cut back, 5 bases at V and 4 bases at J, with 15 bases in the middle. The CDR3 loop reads CASSPSSRAGANVLTF. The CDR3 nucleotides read TGTGCCAGCAGCCCCTCCAGCAGGGCCGGGGCCAACGTCCTGACTTTC.

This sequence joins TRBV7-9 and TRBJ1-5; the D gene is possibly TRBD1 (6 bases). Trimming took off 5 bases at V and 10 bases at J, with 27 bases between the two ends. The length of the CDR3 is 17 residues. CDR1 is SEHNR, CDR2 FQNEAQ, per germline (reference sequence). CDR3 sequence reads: CASSTTKPGQRISPQHF. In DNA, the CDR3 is TGTGCCAGCAGCACAACTAAACCCGGACAGAGAATCAGCCCCCAGCATTTT.

This chain's CDR3 is CASSQQTLLGELFF. CDR3 DNA sequence: TGTGCCAGCAGCCAGCAGACCCTTCTCGGGGAGCTGTTTTTT. The V gene is TRBV27, the J gene TRBJ2-2, with D unresolved. This CDR3 has 14 amino acids. The ends were cut back, 6 bases at V and 7 bases at J, with 15 bases in the middle. Looked up from germline, CDR1 is MNHEY and CDR2 is SMNVEV (reference sequence).

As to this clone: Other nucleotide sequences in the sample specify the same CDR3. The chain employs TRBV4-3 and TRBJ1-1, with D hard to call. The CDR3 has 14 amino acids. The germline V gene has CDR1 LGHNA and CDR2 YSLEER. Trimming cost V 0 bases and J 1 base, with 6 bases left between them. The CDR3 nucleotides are TGCGCCAGCAGCCAAGAGTGGGGGAACACTGAAGCTTTCTTT. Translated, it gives CASSQEWGNTEAFF.

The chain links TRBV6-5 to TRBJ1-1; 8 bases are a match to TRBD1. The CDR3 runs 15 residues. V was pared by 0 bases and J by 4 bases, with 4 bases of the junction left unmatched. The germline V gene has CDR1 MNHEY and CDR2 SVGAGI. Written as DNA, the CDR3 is TGTGCCAGCAGTTACTCGAACGACAGGGGCACTGAAGCTTTCTTT. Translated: CASSYSNDRGTEAFF.